The 17 T cell receptor beta chains below all came from one sample that was sequenced in a study of early T cells in non-severe SARS-CoV-2 infection. Each CDR3 protein gets one entry after TCRdb re-called the 5' RACE reads with MiXCR. This sample has 45,000 to 55,000 distinct CDR3 sequences; roughly 6.5% occur once, and the top ten carry 3% to 4.5%. The sequenced material came from whole blood. Receptor source: an adult who was a healthcare worker with PCR-confirmed SARS-CoV-2 infection or an uninfected control (not recorded which).

This chain joins TRBV7-2 and TRBJ1-2; D is ambiguous. The CDR3 sequence is 15 residues long. Trimming removed 5 bases at V and 5 bases at J, with 18 bases between. Germline assignment: CDR1 SGHTA and CDR2 FQGNSA. The CDR3 region is CASSLNFRGYYGYTF. CDR3 nucleotide sequence: TGTGCCAGCAGCCTTAACTTTCGGGGATATTATGGCTACACCTTC.

This clonotype was observed many times. The rearrangement uses TRBV19 and TRBJ2-2; weak D call: TRBD1 (6 bases). The CDR3 runs 16 residues. From germline, CDR1 is LNHDA and CDR2 SQIVND (reference sequence). V was shortened by 1 base and J by 1 base, with 10 bases between the two germline ends. CDR3 amino acids: CASSIGRRGNTGELFF. In DNA, the CDR3 is TGTGCCAGTAGTATAGGCCGCAGGGGGAACACCGGGGAGCTGTTTTTT.

This clonotype was seen a handful of times. The V and J genes are TRBV20-1 and TRBJ2-7, with 7 bases identical to TRBD2. CDR1 is DFQATT and CDR2 is SNEGSKA in the germline V gene (reference sequence). Trimming at V came to 1 base and at J to 3 bases, leaving 6 bases not matched to a gene. The CDR3 contains 14 residues. The CDR3 loop is CSARGGLAVYEQYF. The DNA for the CDR3 is TGCAGTGCTAGAGGCGGGCTAGCGGTCTACGAGCAGTACTTC.

The J gene is TRBJ1-4, the V gene TRBV20-1; no definite D call. V was trimmed by 7 bases and J by 7 bases, leaving 10 bases between them. This CDR3 is built from 11 residues. Germline V gene lookup returns CDR1 DFQATT and CDR2 SNEGSKA (reference sequence). The CDR3 loop reads CSGEGGEKLFF. CDR3 sequence (DNA): TGCAGTGGCGAAGGAGGTGAAAAACTGTTTTTT.

This clonotype was found many times. V usage is TRBV30 and J usage is TRBJ2-2, with no clear D. Germline CDR1 and CDR2: GTSNPN and SVGIG (reference sequence). The CDR3 has 15 amino acids. V lost 3 bases and J 4 bases, leaving 15 bases between the germline ends. The CDR3 here is CAWRGSTAITGELFF. The CDR3 nucleotides are TGTGCCTGGAGAGGGTCGACGGCTATCACCGGGGAGCTGTTTTTT.

Ten or more counts support this clonotype. The chain is built from TRBV30 and TRBJ1-5, with D unresolved. Trimming removed 2 bases from V and 4 bases from J, with 6 bases in between. The CDR3 has 12 amino acids. Germline V gene sequence: CDR1 GTSNPN, CDR2 SVGIG (reference sequence). The CDR3 region has the DNA TGTGCCTGGAGTCCGGGAAATCAGCCCCAGCATTTT. This encodes CAWSPGNQPQHF.

This rearrangement joins TRBV20-1 to TRBJ1-5; D perhaps matches TRBD1 (5 bases). Trimming stripped 6 bases from V and 5 bases from J, with 14 bases between. The CDR3 is 13 residues long. Germline V lookup: CDR1 DFQATT, CDR2 SNEGSKA (reference sequence). The chain's CDR3 is CSALRDVDQPQHF. CDR3 nucleotide sequence: TGCAGTGCCCTTCGGGACGTAGATCAGCCCCAGCATTTT.

The table lists this clonotype with a few counts. The chain couples TRBV6-1 to TRBJ1-1, with D possibly TRBD1 on 6 matching bases. The CDR3 is made up of 13 amino acids. Trimming stripped 1 base from V and 8 bases from J, with 11 bases between. Germline V CDR1 and CDR2: MNHNS, SASEGT. The CDR3 sequence is CASSEVLDREAFF. The CDR3 DNA follows: TGTGCCAGCAGTGAAGTCCTTGACAGGGAAGCTTTCTTT.

The chain carries TRBV5-4 and TRBJ1-1; D gene ambiguous. V was pared by 3 bases and J by 0 bases, with 9 bases between. The CDR3 loop spans 14 amino acids. Germline V CDR1 and CDR2: SGHNT, YYREEE (reference sequence). CDR3 residues: CASSSADLNTEAFF. Here the CDR3 DNA reads TGTGCCAGCAGCTCGGCAGATTTGAACACTGAAGCTTTCTTT.

This clonotype has ten or more counts. DNA of the CDR3: TGTGCCAGCAGTTACGGGGGTCGGGGCAATCAGCCCCAGCATTTT. Residues: CASSYGGRGNQPQHF. The chain joins TRBV6-2 or TRBV6-3 to TRBJ1-5; TRBD1 is a possible D gene (5 bases). Germline V CDR1 and CDR2: MNHEY, SVGEGT. The CDR3 runs 15 residues. V was trimmed by 2 bases and J by 2 bases, leaving 10 bases between them.

The V call is TRBV6-2 or TRBV6-3, the J call TRBJ1-5; the match to TRBD1 covers 7 bases. V dropped 5 bases and J dropped 2; count of bases not matched to a gene: 6. Germline V gene data show CDR1 as MNHEY and CDR2 as SVGEGT. The CDR3 is made up of 15 amino acids. The CDR3 DNA sequence: TGTGCCAGCAGTACTACAGGGGTTGGCAATCAGCCCCAGCATTTT. Encoded protein: CASSTTGVGNQPQHF.

This clonotype was observed many times. This rearrangement joins TRBV4-3 to TRBJ1-1, with a weak D call TRBD1 (5 bases). The CDR3 is made up of 13 amino acids. The germline CDR1 and CDR2 sequences are LGHNA and YSLEER. Trimming shortened V by 5 bases and J by 4 bases, and 11 bases separated the two germline ends. Written as DNA, the CDR3 is TGCGCCAGCAGCAAGGGGCAGGTCACTGAAGCTTTCTTT. Translating gives CASSKGQVTEAFF.

This clonotype was observed many times. This chain joins TRBV20-1 and TRBJ1-4; D call uncertain. There are 14 residues in the CDR3. CDR1 DFQATT and CDR2 SNEGSKA come from the germline V gene (reference sequence). Trimming stripped 0 bases from V and 12 bases from J, with 17 bases between. CDR3: CSAREVSGGPELFF. The DNA of the CDR3 is TGCAGTGCTAGAGAGGTATCTGGCGGACCTGAACTGTTTTTT.

The rearrangement links TRBV12-3 or TRBV12-4 to TRBJ2-1, with TRBD2 identical over 12 bases. This CDR3 spans 16 amino acids. J lost 4 bases, V lost 4 bases, and 5 bases had no gene match. CDR3 protein: CASSSRTSGEYNEQFF. DNA for the CDR3: TGTGCCAGCAGTTCCCGGACTAGCGGGGAATACAATGAGCAGTTCTTC.

This clonotype was detected many times. The rearrangement links TRBV6-2 or TRBV6-3 to TRBJ2-3; D unclear. Trimming stripped 7 bases from V and 7 bases from J, with 18 bases between. The germline CDR1 and CDR2 sequences are MNHEY and SVGEGT. The CDR3 spans 14 residues. In nucleotides, the CDR3 is TGTGCCAGCAACCGAGAGGTCCCACCGTATACGCAGTATTTT. As protein: CASNREVPPYTQYF.

This clonotype occurred many times. The genes are TRBV20-1 and TRBJ2-3; 13 bases align to TRBD2. CDR3 length equals 16 residues. Germline V gene data show CDR1 as DFQATT and CDR2 as SNEGSKA (reference sequence). Trimming cost V 5 bases and J 2 bases; bases outside gene matches: 7. The CDR3, as DNA: TGCAGTGCTGAATCCGGGACTAGCGGGATCACAGATACGCAGTATTTT. Its protein is CSAESGTSGITDTQYF.

This clonotype was seen ten or more times. The V gene is TRBV3-1, the J gene TRBJ2-7, with D tentatively TRBD2 (5 bases). CDR3 length: 14 residues. Germline-derived CDR1 and CDR2 are LGHDT and YNNKEL (reference sequence). V dropped 0 bases and J dropped 0 bases, with 6 bases sitting between them. CDR3 loop: CASSQEGSSYEQYF. CDR3 DNA: TGTGCCAGCAGCCAAGAAGGGAGCTCCTACGAGCAGTACTTC.